This is a list of T cell receptor beta chains from one sample in a study of T-cell reconstitution after alpha-beta-depleted transplantation in children. TCRdb reanalysed the PCR reads using MiXCR and keeps one entry per CDR3 protein. The data contain about 98,000 distinct CDR3 sequences, around a quarter of them singletons. Sequenced here: PBMCs, sampled before TCRalphabeta/CD19-depleted stem cell transplant. These receptors were obtained from a boy aged 2 to 9 with acute lymphoblastic leukemia, due to receive a stem cell transplant. Both conserved end residues are part of each CDR3. Each record gives: J gene, clone size, V gene, D gene, CDR3 DNA, CDR3 protein. The D gene is left open where the match is weak. Expanded clones are given a class, and other clones once, few, many or no size at all.

j_call: TRBJ2-1
clone_size: -
v_call: TRBV12-3/TRBV12-4
d_call: TRBD1
cdr3_nt: TGTGCCAGCAGTTTACTAGATTGGACAGGGGCCCACAATGAGCAGTTCTTC
cdr3_aa: CASSLLDWTGAHNEQFF

j_call: TRBJ2-3
clone_size: few
v_call: TRBV28
d_call: TRBD1
cdr3_nt: TGTGCCAGCACTGCCTCCTTGGGCAGGGGGACAGATACGCAGTATTTT
cdr3_aa: CASTASLGRGTDTQYF

j_call: TRBJ2-7
clone_size: few
v_call: TRBV20-1
d_call: -
cdr3_nt: TGCAGTGGAGGGACGGAGGCGCCAACCTACGAGCAGTACTTC
cdr3_aa: CSGGTEAPTYEQYF

j_call: TRBJ2-2
clone_size: few
v_call: TRBV6-1
d_call: TRBD1
cdr3_nt: TGTGCCATCGCGCCCGATGGACAGGCCGGGGAGCTGTTTTTT
cdr3_aa: CAIAPDGQAGELFF

j_call: TRBJ2-5
clone_size: -
v_call: TRBV5-6
d_call: -
cdr3_nt: TGTGCCAGCAGCTTGGAAAGCGCCGGTGAGACCCAGTACTTC
cdr3_aa: CASSLESAGETQYF

j_call: TRBJ1-5
clone_size: few
v_call: TRBV12-3/TRBV12-4
d_call: -
cdr3_nt: TGTGCCAGCACTTTGGGGTCACCTCAGCCCCAGCATTTT
cdr3_aa: CASTLGSPQPQHF

j_call: TRBJ2-2
clone_size: -
v_call: TRBV11-2
d_call: -
cdr3_nt: TGTGCCAGCAGCTCCCACCCTGGGAAGGGCACCGGGGAGCTGTTTTTT
cdr3_aa: CASSSHPGKGTGELFF

j_call: TRBJ2-2
clone_size: few
v_call: TRBV11-3
d_call: TRBD1
cdr3_nt: TGTGCCAGCAGCTTGACAGGGGAAGCCGGGGAGCTGTTTTTT
cdr3_aa: CASSLTGEAGELFF

j_call: TRBJ1-5
clone_size: -
v_call: TRBV20-1
d_call: -
cdr3_nt: TGCAGTGCTCGGACAGTCTATAGCAATCAGCCCCAGCATTTT
cdr3_aa: CSARTVYSNQPQHF

j_call: TRBJ2-7
clone_size: -
v_call: TRBV6-1
d_call: -
cdr3_nt: TGTGCCACCGAGGGAAGCGTGACCTACGAAGGGCAGTACTTC
cdr3_aa: CATEGSVTYEGQYF

j_call: TRBJ2-1
clone_size: -
v_call: TRBV20-1
d_call: -
cdr3_nt: TGCAGTGCTAGAGTCCCTATTGGCGGTGGTTACAATGAGCAGTTCTTC
cdr3_aa: CSARVPIGGGYNEQFF

j_call: TRBJ2-7
clone_size: -
v_call: TRBV20-1
d_call: -
cdr3_nt: TGCAGTGCTCAAAGTGACAGGCAGTCCTACGAGCAGTACTTC
cdr3_aa: CSAQSDRQSYEQYF

j_call: TRBJ2-5
clone_size: few
v_call: TRBV27
d_call: -
cdr3_nt: TGTGCCAGCAGTTTTTTTAATAGCGGAGGAAAAGAGACCCAGTACTTC
cdr3_aa: CASSFFNSGGKETQYF

j_call: TRBJ1-1
clone_size: -
v_call: TRBV5-1
d_call: -
cdr3_nt: TGCGCCAGCAGCTTTGGGGGTATGAACACTGAAGCTTTCTTT
cdr3_aa: CASSFGGMNTEAFF

j_call: TRBJ2-5
clone_size: many
v_call: TRBV4-3
d_call: -
cdr3_nt: TGCGCCAGCAGCCAAGAGGGGGGTAGGGAGACCCAGTACTTC
cdr3_aa: CASSQEGGRETQYF

j_call: TRBJ2-2
clone_size: -
v_call: TRBV11-2
d_call: -
cdr3_nt: TGTGCCAGCAGACCTGCCGGAGGGGCAGGCACCGGGGAGCTGTTTTTT
cdr3_aa: CASRPAGGAGTGELFF

j_call: TRBJ2-1
clone_size: few
v_call: TRBV3-1
d_call: -
cdr3_nt: TGTGCCAGCAGCCAAGATTTCGGGGCTAGATTATACAATGAGCAGTTCTTC
cdr3_aa: CASSQDFGARLYNEQFF

j_call: TRBJ2-1
clone_size: -
v_call: TRBV19
d_call: TRBD2
cdr3_nt: TGTGCCAGTAGTAGCTCCGGGACTAGCGGAGGGGCCAAGGAGTTCTTC
cdr3_aa: CASSSSGTSGGAKEFF

j_call: TRBJ2-2
clone_size: -
v_call: TRBV7-6
d_call: -
cdr3_nt: TGTGCCAGCAGCTTAGAAAGAGGAACCGGGGAGCTGTTTTTT
cdr3_aa: CASSLERGTGELFF